Listed below are T cell receptor beta chains from one sample, sequenced in a study of T cell changes during pregnancy in multiple sclerosis. The data were produced by immunoSEQ multiplex PCR, yet TCRdb's version contains in-frame clones alone and is incomplete. The sample gives 45,000 to 70,000 clones, 92% of which show up once; approximately 0.15% is in the top ten. The sample was CD4+ T cells from peripheral blood mononuclear cells, taken after pregnancy. These receptors were obtained from a female donor in good health, enrolled as a control in a pregnancy study. Each CDR3 is given with its conserved first and last residue. Each record gives: D gene, J gene, V gene, clone size, CDR3 protein, CDR3 DNA. D genes are given only for firm matches. Only some rows state a clone size, as once, few, many or a class for expanded clones.

D: TRBD2
J: TRBJ2-7
V: TRBV5-1
size: .
CDR3: CASSLDTGGSYEQYF
DNA: TGCGCCAGCAGCTTGGATACGGGGGGGTCCTACGAGCAGTACTTC

D: TRBD2
J: TRBJ2-1
V: TRBV13
size: .
CDR3: CASSPRTSGGRSSYNEQFF
DNA: TGTGCCAGCAGCCCTCGGACTAGCGGGGGCCGAAGCTCCTACAATGAGCAGTTCTTC

D: TRBD2
J: TRBJ2-5
V: TRBV19
size: once
CDR3: CASSTPPGLAGGSVTQYF
DNA: TGTGCCAGTAGTACGCCGCCGGGACTAGCGGGGGGCAGCGTGACCCAGTACTTC

D: .
J: TRBJ1-5
V: TRBV7-2
size: .
CDR3: CASSSQVSNQPQHF
DNA: TGTGCCAGCAGCTCTCAGGTTAGCAATCAGCCCCAGCATTTT

D: .
J: TRBJ1-2
V: TRBV2
size: .
CDR3: CASSEQGTYGYTF
DNA: TGTGCCAGCAGTGAACAGGGGACCTATGGCTACACCTTC

D: TRBD1
J: TRBJ1-2
V: TRBV18
size: .
CDR3: CASSPTGARYGYTF
DNA: TGTGCCAGCTCACCGACAGGGGCGCGCTATGGCTACACCTTC

D: .
J: TRBJ2-4
V: TRBV6-6
size: .
CDR3: CASSYVSGSQYIQYF
DNA: TGTGCCAGCAGTTACGTGTCAGGATCCCAGTACATTCAGTACTTC

D: .
J: TRBJ2-5
V: TRBV20-1
size: .
CDR3: CSARIGETQYF
DNA: TGCAGTGCTAGGATCGGGGAGACCCAGTACTTC

D: TRBD1
J: TRBJ1-2
V: TRBV7-9
size: once
CDR3: CASSLAGGEGYGYTF
DNA: TGTGCCAGCAGCTTAGCAGGGGGCGAAGGCTATGGCTACACCTTC

D: TRBD2
J: TRBJ2-3
V: TRBV5-6
size: .
CDR3: CASSSLQRGRRADTQYF
DNA: TGTGCCAGCAGCTCTCTTCAGCGGGGGCGTAGGGCAGATACGCAGTATTTT